This T cell receptor beta chain was sequenced in a study of blood T cells in healthy people across ages. Using a J-beta primer mix together with a sample-barcoded 5' primer, a second PCR was run for about 7 to 12 cycles. TCRdb re-analysed the 5' RACE reads in MiXCR, keeping a single row per CDR3 protein. The sample has about 1,600,000 distinct CDR3 sequences; approximately 40% are singletons. CDR1 and CDR2 (germline): SGHAT, FQNNGV. V was pared by 4 bases and J by 0 bases, with 14 bases of the junction left unmatched. The CDR3 sequence is 20 residues long. This clonotype was found a few times. This TCR was recovered from a woman between 18 and 29 years old in good health. The chain recombines TRBV11-2 with TRBJ2-4; 11 bases match TRBD2. The sample consisted of blood. The CDR3 region has the DNA TGTGCCAGCAGCTATCTGGACAGGTCGACTAGCGGGATAGCCAAAAACATTCAGTACTTC. It encodes CASSYLDRSTSGIAKNIQYF.